This TCR beta chain was found in a study of blood T cell repertoires in COVID-19 (TCRdb year 2020). Regarding the study in general: Samples covering the acute and convalescent phases of COVID-19 were provided by collaborators in the United States, Italy and Spain. The repertoires were released in a freely available public database meant as a resource for research on the immune response to SARS-CoV-2. The prospective study material was composed of cDNA or gDNA derived from T cells, B-cell-depleted T cells, or PBMCs. HLA class I and class II types, where available, came from metadata supplied by the sample provider rather than from assay-based typing. Deeply sampled blood TCRbeta repertoires from subjects exposed to, actively infected with, or recovered from COVID-19 were included in the dataset. The sample metadata nearly always contained a de-identified subject ID, COVID-19 status, age in years and sex. Samples were obtained from the ongoing ImmuneRACE study (first 160 participants) and from about 1,300 subjects provided by 6 global collaborators.

Enrolling through a virtual design, the prospective study's participants ranged in age from roughly 18 to 100 years and lived across around 25 United States geographic areas. In the prospective study, participants were assigned to cohorts based on the clinical history participants reported in a screening survey and a study questionnaire. For ImmuneRACE Cohort 3, a participant was defined as recovered based on two consecutive negative NP/OP PCR tests, clearance by a healthcare professional, or resolution of symptoms. In the prospective study, mobile phlebotomists collected whole blood, serum and a nasopharyngeal or oropharyngeal swab from each participant. Participants in the prospective study had the option to provide additional blood draws and questionnaires over an approximately 2-month period. Blood samples from the prospective study were shipped frozen or at room temperature prior to DNA extraction.

With regard to this clone: Its antigen specificity is not known. No clone much larger than this one lies a single base away; base qualities are absent.

Study-level results and caveats: The amount of clinical and demographic metadata varied by source and participant and was provided uncurated.

TCRbeta CDR3 regions were amplified from genomic DNA by means of the immunoSEQ Assay, a bias-controlled multiplex PCR. Per the original workflow: The number of nucleated cells in each sample was estimated by amplification of reference gene primers within the assay. Sequence reads were collapsed and filtered to measure the absolute abundance of every unique TCRbeta CDR3 rearrangement. For each sample, productive Simpson clonality was calculated by taking the square root of Simpson's diversity index across productive rearrangements. This immuneACCESS table, as held by TCRdb, lists in-frame sequences with V and J called but not all clones. Of the missing ones, under half trace to an unresolved V gene in checked studies; the others have no known cause. V and J calls and clone size come straight from that table; D and trimming were deduced from the DNA. This sample holds hundreds of thousands of clones; 85% to 90% were observed only once. The ten largest clonotypes hold about 1.6% of the sample.

The sequenced material came from PBMCs or T cells enriched from blood (not recorded which). This receptor was taken from a woman aged 45-65 years who had recovered from COVID-19.

The DNA reads TGTGCCAGCAGTTTTCCCATTTATGGCTACACCTTC. Translation gives CASSFPIYGYTF. The rearranged segments are TRBV28 and TRBJ1-2; no D gene is confidently identified. For CDR1 and CDR2, the germline V gene lists MDHEN and SYDVKM. Taken from cysteine to phenylalanine, the CDR3 has 12 residues. Only the CDR3 region is kept as DNA, spanning 36 bases read in frame from base 1. V loses 3 bases of germline sequence and J loses 5 bases, and the interval between the two ends is 7 bases.